A single sample gave rise to the 28 T cell receptor beta chains below, sequenced in a study of TIL therapy for anti-PD-1-resistant metastatic lung cancer. The libraries were made with immunoSEQ v3. The protocol was immunoSEQ multiplex PCR, while the TCRdb copy is restricted to in-frame clones and leaves out a portion. Among approximately 60,000 clones listed, less than 85% were seen once. Time point of the sample: pre-treatment sample, taken before nivolumab and TIL therapy. The material sequenced was blood, taken at baseline. All receptors come from a person aged 25-79 years with non-small cell lung cancer.

The chain carries TRBV7-2 and TRBJ2-1; 11 bases map to TRBD2. Trimming cost V 0 bases and J 4 bases; bases outside gene matches: 2. This CDR3 has 16 residues. Per germline, CDR1 SGHTA and CDR2 FQGNSA. CDR3 in DNA: TGTGCCAGCAGCTTAGCGACTAGCGGGGTATACAATGAGCAGTTCTTC. This translates into CASSLATSGVYNEQFF.

This sequence joins TRBV12-5 and TRBJ2-3; 9 bases agree with TRBD2. This CDR3 region has 16 residues. Germline lookup yields CDR1 LGHNT and CDR2 FRNRAP. V gave up 4 bases and J gave up 4 bases; unmatched junction bases: 9. CDR3 DNA: TGTGCTAGTGGTTACCAGCGGGGGGAAAGGGCAGATACGCAGTATTTT. It specifies CASGYQRGERADTQYF.

This sequence joins TRBV18 and TRBJ2-5; D may be TRBD1 (6 bases). The germline V and J ends were trimmed by 4 bases and 2 bases, with 14 bases remaining between them. CDR1 is KGHSH and CDR2 is LQKENI in the germline V gene. This CDR3 is built from 15 residues. The CDR3 sequence: CASSLFQGNQETQYF. CDR3 nucleotide sequence: TGTGCCAGCTCACTATTTCAGGGGAATCAAGAGACCCAGTACTTC.

The chain links TRBV7-2 to TRBJ1-3; 8 bases agree with TRBD1. J was trimmed by 8 bases and V by 6 bases; bases with no gene match: 6. Per germline, CDR1 SGHTA and CDR2 FQGNSA. The CDR3 has 13 residues. The CDR3 nucleotides are TGTGCCAGCAGTGGACAGGGCGGGGACACCATATATTTT. It yields the protein CASSGQGGDTIYF.

The rearrangement joins TRBV7-2 to TRBJ2-7, with a possible D match to TRBD1 (6 bases). CDR1 and CDR2 (germline): SGHTA, FQGNSA. V was pared by 5 bases and J by 2 bases, with 16 bases between. The length of the CDR3 is 15 residues. The CDR3, as DNA: TGTGCCAGCAGCCTATTTCGACAGGCTGCCTACGAGCAGTACTTC. This encodes CASSLFRQAAYEQYF.

This chain links TRBV15 with TRBJ1-6; D not certain. The CDR3 has 19 amino acids. The germline V gene has CDR1 LNHNV and CDR2 YYDKDF (reference sequence). V was clipped by 1 base and J by 0 bases, with 16 bases between them. The CDR3 spells CATSRVDVWGNSYNSPLHF. The CDR3 DNA follows: TGTGCCACCAGCAGAGTGGATGTTTGGGGAAACTCCTATAATTCACCCCTCCACTTT.

The chain recombines TRBV28 with TRBJ2-1, with D unresolved. The CDR3 is made up of 13 amino acids. CDR1 and CDR2 (germline): MDHEN, SYDVKM. The ends were cut back, 5 bases at V and 7 bases at J, with 12 bases in the middle. CDR3 DNA: TGTGCCAGCAGTGGGTTGTCCCGGAATGAGCAGTTCTTC. Encoded protein: CASSGLSRNEQFF. The variable domain in full, with the rest retrieved from reference TRBV28 and TRBJ2-1, is DVKVTQSSRYLVKRTGEKVFLECVQDMDHENMFWYRQDPGLGLRLIYFSYDVKMKEKGDIPEGYSVSREKKERFSLILESASTNQTSMYLCASSGLSRNEQFFGPGTRLTVL.

The V and J genes are TRBV6-4 and TRBJ2-1; 7 bases line up with TRBD2. The CDR3 has 15 residues. Germline V CDR1 and CDR2: MRHNA, SNTAGT. V shed 6 bases and J 3 bases; nucleotides not matched to a gene: 8. The CDR3 nucleotides read TGTGCCAGCAGCCAATGGGGAGGGTTCTACAATGAGCAGTTCTTC. Translation gives CASSQWGGFYNEQFF.

This clone was counted once. The chain joins TRBV7-3 to TRBJ2-7; D is unresolved. The CDR3 contains 13 residues. The germline gives CDR1 SGHTA, CDR2 FQGTGA. Trimming took 2 bases from V and 2 from J, leaving 7 bases between them. In DNA, the CDR3 is TGTGCCAGCAGCTTAGATCCGGCCTACGAGCAGTACTTC. It specifies CASSLDPAYEQYF.

The sample holds a few counts of this clone. The CDR3 protein is CASSFTSGGAYEQYF. The DNA of the CDR3 is TGTGCCAGCAGCTTCACTAGCGGGGGGGCCTACGAGCAGTACTTC. The chain has TRBV5-4 and TRBJ2-7, with 13 bases aligning to TRBD2. The CDR3 has 15 amino acids. Germline V gene lookup returns CDR1 SGHNT and CDR2 YYREEE (reference sequence). Trimming at V came to 2 bases and at J to 2 bases, leaving 1 base not matched to a gene.

The rearrangement joins TRBV20-1 to TRBJ2-6, with D uncertain. The CDR3 has 11 residues. Trimming stripped 6 bases from V and 2 bases from J, with 2 bases between. Per germline, CDR1 DFQATT and CDR2 SNEGSKA (reference sequence). The CDR3 loop is CSAAGANVLTF. DNA of the CDR3: TGCAGTGCGGCTGGGGCCAACGTCCTGACTTTC.

V usage is TRBV19 and J usage is TRBJ2-2, with TRBD1 matching over 7 bases. The CDR3 runs to 14 residues. The germline CDR1 and CDR2 sequences are LNHDA and SQIVND (reference sequence). J gave up 4 bases and V 7 bases, and 6 bases lay outside the gene matches. CDR3 sequence reads: CASTTGDSTGELFF. CDR3 DNA: TGTGCCAGTACTACAGGGGATTCCACCGGGGAGCTGTTTTTT.

The rearrangement uses TRBV5-4 and TRBJ2-1, with 9 bases aligning to TRBD1. Trimming at V came to 4 bases and at J to 1 base, leaving 3 bases not matched to a gene. The CDR3 spans 15 residues. Germline V lookup: CDR1 SGHNT, CDR2 YYREEE (reference sequence). The DNA of the CDR3 is TGTGCCAGCAGCACAGGGGGCGCTTCCTACAATGAGCAGTTCTTC. This sequence encodes CASSTGGASYNEQFF.

The chain carries TRBV19 and TRBJ1-2; D is unresolved. Germline CDR1 is LNHDA and CDR2 is SQIVND (reference sequence). Trimming pared 5 bases from V and 1 base from J, leaving 17 bases between. The CDR3 is 16 residues long. The CDR3: CASSPSATSLNYGYTF. CDR3 nucleotides: TGTGCCAGTAGTCCCTCGGCAACCTCTCTTAACTATGGCTACACCTTC.

The chain recombines TRBV5-4 with TRBJ1-5; 12 positions match TRBD1. There are 16 residues in the CDR3. From germline, CDR1 is SGHNT and CDR2 YYREEE (reference sequence). Trimming cost V 2 bases and J 5 bases; bases outside gene matches: 5. The CDR3 is CASSLAGTGGDQPQHF. The CDR3 nucleotides read TGTGCCAGCAGCTTAGCAGGGACAGGGGGCGATCAGCCCCAGCATTTT. Combining the CDR3 with reference TRBV5-4 and TRBJ1-5 gives the whole variable domain ETGVTQSPTHLIKTRGQQVTLRCSSQSGHNTVSWYQQALGQGPQFIFQYYREEENGRGNFPPRFSGLQFPNYSSELNVNALELDDSALYLCASSLAGTGGDQPQHFGDGTRLSIL.

V is TRBV10-3 and J is TRBJ2-7; 11 nucleotides agree with TRBD2. CDR1 is ENHRY and CDR2 is SYGVKD in the germline V gene. The trim removed 2 bases at V and 0 bases at J, leaving 6 bases unmatched. The CDR3 covers 17 residues. The CDR3 nucleotides read TGTGCCATCAGTGAGACTAGCGGGAGCGAAAGCTCCTACGAGCAGTACTTC. Its protein product is CAISETSGSESSYEQYF.

This chain connects TRBV7-2 to TRBJ2-7, with D hard to call. CDR3 length: 14 amino acids. Trimming took 5 bases from V and 2 from J, leaving 13 bases between them. Germline CDR1 reads SGHTA; CDR2 reads FQGNSA. The CDR3 sequence: CASSPSTVTYEQYF. CDR3 DNA sequence: TGTGCCAGCAGCCCCTCGACTGTTACCTACGAGCAGTACTTC. The full variable domain, in which reference TRBV7-2 and TRBJ2-7 provide the parts outside the CDR3, is GAGVSQSPSNKVTEKGKDVELRCDPISGHTALYWYRQSLGQGLEFLIYFQGNSAPDKSGLPSDRFSAERTGGSVSTLTIQRTQQEDSAVYLCASSPSTVTYEQYFGPGTRLTVT.

The J gene is TRBJ1-4, the V gene TRBV15, with D uncertain. With 2 bases removed from V and 0 bases from J, the gap between germline ends came to 7 bases. The CDR3 covers 15 residues. Germline V gives CDR1 LNHNV, CDR2 YYDKDF (reference sequence). As DNA, the CDR3 is TGTGCCACCAGCAGACCCATAGCAACTAATGAAAAACTGTTTTTT. It is translated as CATSRPIATNEKLFF.

The chain has TRBV4-2 and TRBJ2-1; 7 bases fit TRBD1. The germline V gene encodes CDR1 LGHNA and CDR2 YNFKEQ. With V trimmed by 2 bases and J by 2 bases, 6 bases remained unmatched. The CDR3 totals 16 residues. The CDR3 sequence: CASSQSRDRTYNEQFF. The CDR3 bases are TGTGCCAGCAGCCAAAGCCGGGACAGAACCTACAATGAGCAGTTCTTC.

V is TRBV2 and J is TRBJ1-2; D unresolved. V lost 1 base to trimming and J lost 6 bases, with 9 bases between them. This CDR3 has 13 amino acids. Germline lookup yields CDR1 SNHLY and CDR2 FYNNEI. Written as DNA, the CDR3 is TGTGCCAGCAGTGAAGGGCAGGAAGATGGCTACACCTTC. Translation gives CASSEGQEDGYTF.

This sequence joins TRBV6-1 and TRBJ2-1; TRBD2 matches 12 bases. This CDR3 spans 14 amino acids. After removal of 7 bases from V and 9 bases from J, the junction contained 7 bases not matched to a gene. Germline V gene data show CDR1 as MNHNS and CDR2 as SASEGT. The DNA for the CDR3 is TGTGCCAGCACTGAGACTAGCGGGAGAGGTGAGCAGTTCTTC. Its protein product is CASTETSGRGEQFF.

This clone showed up just once. This chain links TRBV4-2 with TRBJ2-3; a weak D match, TRBD2 (6 bases). Per germline, CDR1 LGHNA and CDR2 YNFKEQ. The length of the CDR3 is 18 residues. V lost 0 bases and J lost 3, with 19 bases in between. CDR3 region: CASSQDLNRRERTDTQYF. Here the CDR3 DNA reads TGTGCCAGCAGCCAAGATCTAAACCGACGGGAGAGGACAGATACGCAGTATTTT.

The rearrangement joins TRBV7-2 to TRBJ2-7; D unclear. This CDR3 contains 13 residues. V lost 8 bases, J lost 3 bases, and 14 bases lay in between. In germline, CDR1 is SGHTA, CDR2 FQGNSA. CDR3 region: CASGSPQGYEQYF. DNA for the CDR3: TGTGCCAGCGGATCTCCCCAAGGCTACGAGCAGTACTTC.

This chain joins TRBV15 and TRBJ2-2; no definite D call. Germline V gene lookup returns CDR1 LNHNV and CDR2 YYDKDF (reference sequence). The V end was cut by 0 bases, the J end by 6 bases, with 2 bases between. The CDR3 covers 12 residues. In DNA, the CDR3 is TGTGCCACCAGCAGAGATGCCGGGGAGCTGTTTTTT. As protein: CATSRDAGELFF.

This clone was counted between two and nine times. V and J are TRBV4-1 and TRBJ1-5, with a possible D match to TRBD1 (6 bases). V lost 2 bases and J lost 4, with 9 bases in between. From germline, CDR1 is MGHRA and CDR2 YSYEKL. This CDR3 has 14 residues. DNA for the CDR3: TGCGCCAGCAGCCAAACCCAGGGGAATCAGCCCCAGCATTTT. Protein sequence: CASSQTQGNQPQHF.

The chain joins TRBV11-3 to TRBJ1-4, with D possibly being TRBD1 (5 bases). Deletions cut 3 bases from V and 3 bases from J, with 11 bases between. The CDR3 is made up of 15 amino acids. Germline CDR1 reads SGHNT; CDR2 reads YENEEA. The CDR3 DNA reads as TGTGCCAGCAGCTTCGGGGGAACGGCTAATGAAAAACTGTTTTTT. Its translation: CASSFGGTANEKLFF.

This sequence joins TRBV4-2 and TRBJ1-4; 8 nucleotides align to TRBD1. The CDR3 is 17 amino acids. Germline V CDR1 and CDR2: LGHNA, YNFKEQ. Germline trimming cut 2 bases from V and 3 bases from J; bases unmatched to any gene: 8. The CDR3 region has the DNA TGTGCCAGCAGCCAATCCGTGACAGGGGAGGCTAATGAAAAACTGTTTTTT. As protein: CASSQSVTGEANEKLFF.

The rearrangement joins TRBV27 to TRBJ2-2, with 9 positions matching TRBD2. The CDR3 extends over 17 amino acids. The ends lost 0 bases at V and 6 bases at J; junction bases unmatched: 8. The V gene's germline CDR1 is MNHEY and CDR2 SMNVEV (reference sequence). CDR3 in DNA: TGTGCCAGCAGTTTATCGTCGGCGGGGGGGCATCCCGGGGAGCTGTTTTTT. As protein: CASSLSSAGGHPGELFF.